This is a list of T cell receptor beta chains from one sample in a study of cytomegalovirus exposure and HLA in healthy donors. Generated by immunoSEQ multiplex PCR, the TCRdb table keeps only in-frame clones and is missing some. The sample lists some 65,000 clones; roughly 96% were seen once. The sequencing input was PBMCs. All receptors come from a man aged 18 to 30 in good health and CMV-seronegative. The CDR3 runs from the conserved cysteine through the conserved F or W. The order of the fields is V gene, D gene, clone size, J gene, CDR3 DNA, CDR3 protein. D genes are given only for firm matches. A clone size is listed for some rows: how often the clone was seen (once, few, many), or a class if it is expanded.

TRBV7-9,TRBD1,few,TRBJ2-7,TGTGCCAGCAGCTCCGGGACAGGGAAATCCTACGAGCAGTACTTC,CASSSGTGKSYEQYF
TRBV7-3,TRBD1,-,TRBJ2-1,TGTGCCAGCAGCTTAGCCCAGGGGGCCTACAATGAGCAGTTCTTC,CASSLAQGAYNEQFF
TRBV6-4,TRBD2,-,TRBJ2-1,TGTGCCAGCAGTGACTCGGGGGAGGGAGCGGGAAATGAGCAGTTCTTC,CASSDSGEGAGNEQFF
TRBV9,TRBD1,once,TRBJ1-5,TGTGCCAGCAGCTCAACAGGGGGGAACAATCAGCCCCAGCATTTT,CASSSTGGNNQPQHF
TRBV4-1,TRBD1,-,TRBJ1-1,TGCGCCAGCAGCCAGGGACAGGGTCTGATGAACACTGAAGCTTTCTTT,CASSQGQGLMNTEAFF
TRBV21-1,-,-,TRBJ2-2,TGTGCCAGCAGCAAAGTATCGCCGCGGCGAGGATTCACCGGGGAGCTGTTTTTT,CASSKVSPRRGFTGELFF
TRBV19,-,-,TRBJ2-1,TGTGCCAGTAGTATATTGGGGAGCTCCTACAATGAGCAGTTCTTC,CASSILGSSYNEQFF
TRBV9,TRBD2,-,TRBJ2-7,TGTGCCAGCAGCGAGGGACTAGCGGCCTTACCCCCCTACGAGCAGTACTTC,CASSEGLAALPPYEQYF
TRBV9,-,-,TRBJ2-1,TGTGCCAGCAGCTCGGGACTCAATGAGCAGTTCTTC,CASSSGLNEQFF
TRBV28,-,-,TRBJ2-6,TGTGCCAGCAGTCAACGACACCTTTCTGGGGCCAACGTCCTGACTTTC,CASSQRHLSGANVLTF
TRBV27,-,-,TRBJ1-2,TGTGCCAGCAGTTTAGGGCCCCCGGGCAGGGAGGGTGGCTACACCTTC,CASSLGPPGREGGYTF
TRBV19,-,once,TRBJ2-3,TGTGCCAGTAGTATCTTTCCAGACACAGATACGCAGTATTTT,CASSIFPDTDTQYF
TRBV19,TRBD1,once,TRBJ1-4,TGTGCCAGTAGTCCCCGGGACAGAACTAATGAAAAACTGTTTTTT,CASSPRDRTNEKLFF
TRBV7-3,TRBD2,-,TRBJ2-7,TGTGCCAGTGAGAGCGGGGCCGAAAAGTACTTC,CASESGAEKYF
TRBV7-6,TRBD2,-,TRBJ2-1,TGTGCCAGCAGCCCCCACCCGGGGGGGACTAGCGGGAGAACCGTCACCTACAATGAGCAGTTCTTC,CASSPHPGGTSGRTVTYNEQFF
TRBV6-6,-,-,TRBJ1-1,TGTGCCAGCAGTCCGCGGGCAGAAGCTTTCTTT,CASSPRAEAFF
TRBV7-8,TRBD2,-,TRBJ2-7,TGTGCCAGCAGCCCTAGCGGGATTACCCTCTACGAGCAGTACTTC,CASSPSGITLYEQYF
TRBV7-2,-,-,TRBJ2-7,TGTGCCAGCAGCTTAGGGGCCCACAGGGACGAGCAGTACTTC,CASSLGAHRDEQYF
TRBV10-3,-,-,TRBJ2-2,TGTGCCATCGGGAGGTTTGCCGGGGAGCTGTTTTTT,CAIGRFAGELFF
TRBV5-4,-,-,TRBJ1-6,TGTGCCAGCAGCTTTTTTACCAGGGTCCCTTCACCCCTCCACTTT,CASSFFTRVPSPLHF